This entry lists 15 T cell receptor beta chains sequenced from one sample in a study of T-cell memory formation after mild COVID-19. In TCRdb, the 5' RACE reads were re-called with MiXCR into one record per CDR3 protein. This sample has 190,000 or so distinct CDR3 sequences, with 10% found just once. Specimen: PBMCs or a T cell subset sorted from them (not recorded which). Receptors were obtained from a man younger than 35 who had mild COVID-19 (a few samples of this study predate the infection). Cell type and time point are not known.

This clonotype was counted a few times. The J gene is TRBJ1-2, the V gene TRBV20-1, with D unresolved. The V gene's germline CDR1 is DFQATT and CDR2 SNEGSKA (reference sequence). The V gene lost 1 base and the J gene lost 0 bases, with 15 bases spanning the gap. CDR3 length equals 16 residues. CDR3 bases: TGCAGTGCTAGAGCAGCAGGCTCCTCGTCTAACTATGGCTACACCTTC. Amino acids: CSARAAGSSSNYGYTF.

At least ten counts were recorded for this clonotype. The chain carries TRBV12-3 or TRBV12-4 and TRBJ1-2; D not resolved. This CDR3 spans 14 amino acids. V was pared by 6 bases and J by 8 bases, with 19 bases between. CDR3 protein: CASRDEDGAGGYTF. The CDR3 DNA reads TGTGCCAGCAGGGACGAGGACGGTGCTGGAGGCTACACCTTC.

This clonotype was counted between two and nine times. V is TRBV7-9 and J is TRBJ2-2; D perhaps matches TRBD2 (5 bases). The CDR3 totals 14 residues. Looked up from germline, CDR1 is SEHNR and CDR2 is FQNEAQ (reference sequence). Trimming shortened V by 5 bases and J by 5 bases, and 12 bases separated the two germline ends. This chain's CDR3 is CASSPPGLTGELFF. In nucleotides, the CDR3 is TGTGCCAGCAGCCCTCCAGGACTTACCGGGGAGCTGTTTTTT.

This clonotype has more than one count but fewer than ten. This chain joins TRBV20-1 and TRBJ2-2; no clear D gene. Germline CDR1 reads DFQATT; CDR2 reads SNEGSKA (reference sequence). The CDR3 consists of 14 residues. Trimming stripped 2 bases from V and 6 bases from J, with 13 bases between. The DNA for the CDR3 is TGCAGTGCTAGATCCACCACCGGACCCGGGGAGCTGTTTTTT. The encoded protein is CSARSTTGPGELFF.

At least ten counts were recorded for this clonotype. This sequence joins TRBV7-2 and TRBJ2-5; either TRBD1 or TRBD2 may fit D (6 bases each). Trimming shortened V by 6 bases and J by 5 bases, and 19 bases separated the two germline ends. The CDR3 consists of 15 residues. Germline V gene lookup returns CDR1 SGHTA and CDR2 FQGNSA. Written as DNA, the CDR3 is TGTGCCAGCAGGTCGAAATGGGGGGCCGGGGAGACCCAGTACTTC. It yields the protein CASRSKWGAGETQYF.

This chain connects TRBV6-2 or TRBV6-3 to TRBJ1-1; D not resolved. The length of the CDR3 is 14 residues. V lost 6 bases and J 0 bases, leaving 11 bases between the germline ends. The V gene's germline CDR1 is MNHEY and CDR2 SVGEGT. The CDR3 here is CASRPRPLNTEAFF. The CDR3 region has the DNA TGTGCCAGCAGACCCCGGCCTTTGAACACTGAAGCTTTCTTT.

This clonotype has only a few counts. CDR3 in DNA: TGTGCCACCCTGAAGGGGAGTAGGGGGGAGACCCAGTACTTC. The encoded protein is CATLKGSRGETQYF. The V call is TRBV15, the J call TRBJ2-5; TRBD1 might be the D (6 bases). The germline V and J ends were trimmed by 8 bases and 5 bases, with 18 bases remaining between them. Germline V CDR1 and CDR2: LNHNV, YYDKDF (reference sequence). This CDR3 spans 14 amino acids.

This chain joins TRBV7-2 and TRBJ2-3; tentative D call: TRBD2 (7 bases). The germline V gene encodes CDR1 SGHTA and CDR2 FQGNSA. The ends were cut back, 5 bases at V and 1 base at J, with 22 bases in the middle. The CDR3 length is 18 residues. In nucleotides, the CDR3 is TGTGCCAGCAGCCAATACCCGGGGGGCCCACTCGGCACAGATACGCAGTATTTT. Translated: CASSQYPGGPLGTDTQYF. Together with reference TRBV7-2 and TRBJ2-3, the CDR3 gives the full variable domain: GAGVSQSPSNKVTEKGKDVELRCDPISGHTALYWYRQSLGQGLEFLIYFQGNSAPDKSGLPSDRFSAERTGGSVSTLTIQRTQQEDSAVYLCASSQYPGGPLGTDTQYFGPGTRLTVL.

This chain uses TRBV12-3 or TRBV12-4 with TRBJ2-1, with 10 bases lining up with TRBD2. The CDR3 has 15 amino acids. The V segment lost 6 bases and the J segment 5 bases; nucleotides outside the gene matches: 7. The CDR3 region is CASRQLAGWNNEQFF. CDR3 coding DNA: TGTGCCAGCAGACAACTAGCGGGGTGGAACAATGAGCAGTTCTTC.

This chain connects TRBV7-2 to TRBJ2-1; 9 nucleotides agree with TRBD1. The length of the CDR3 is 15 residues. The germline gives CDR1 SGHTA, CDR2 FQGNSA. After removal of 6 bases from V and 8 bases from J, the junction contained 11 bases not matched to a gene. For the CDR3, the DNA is TGTGCCAGCAGTCACTCGGGACAGGGAAAACATGAGCAGTTCTTC. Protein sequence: CASSHSGQGKHEQFF. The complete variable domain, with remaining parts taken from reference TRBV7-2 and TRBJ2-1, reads GAGVSQSPSNKVTEKGKDVELRCDPISGHTALYWYRQSLGQGLEFLIYFQGNSAPDKSGLPSDRFSAERTGGSVSTLTIQRTQQEDSAVYLCASSHSGQGKHEQFFGPGTRLTVL.

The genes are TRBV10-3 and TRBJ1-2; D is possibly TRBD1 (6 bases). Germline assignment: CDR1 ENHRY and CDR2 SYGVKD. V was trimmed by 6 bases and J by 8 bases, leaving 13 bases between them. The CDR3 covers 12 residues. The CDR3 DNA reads TGTGCCATCAGCCCAGGCACAGGGGGCTACACCTTC. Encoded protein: CAISPGTGGYTF.

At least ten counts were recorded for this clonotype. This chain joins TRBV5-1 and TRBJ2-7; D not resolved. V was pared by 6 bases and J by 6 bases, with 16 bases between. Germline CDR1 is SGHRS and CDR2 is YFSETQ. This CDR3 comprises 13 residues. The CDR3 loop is CASTLLPVVEQYV. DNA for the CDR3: TGCGCCAGCACCCTACTGCCGGTGGTCGAGCAGTACGTC.

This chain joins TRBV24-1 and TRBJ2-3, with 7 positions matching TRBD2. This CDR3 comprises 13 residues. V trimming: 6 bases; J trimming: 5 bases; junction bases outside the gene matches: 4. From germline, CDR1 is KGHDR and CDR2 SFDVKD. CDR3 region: CATSPGGEDTQYF. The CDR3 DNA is TGTGCCACCAGTCCTGGGGGGGAAGATACGCAGTATTTT.

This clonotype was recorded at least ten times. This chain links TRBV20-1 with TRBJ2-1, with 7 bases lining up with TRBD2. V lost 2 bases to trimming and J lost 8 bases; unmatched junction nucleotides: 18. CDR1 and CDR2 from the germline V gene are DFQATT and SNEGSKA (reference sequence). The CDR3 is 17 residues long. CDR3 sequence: CSARPPLLAKRVHEQFF. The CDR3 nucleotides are TGCAGTGCTAGACCCCCCCTACTAGCGAAGAGGGTCCATGAGCAGTTCTTC.

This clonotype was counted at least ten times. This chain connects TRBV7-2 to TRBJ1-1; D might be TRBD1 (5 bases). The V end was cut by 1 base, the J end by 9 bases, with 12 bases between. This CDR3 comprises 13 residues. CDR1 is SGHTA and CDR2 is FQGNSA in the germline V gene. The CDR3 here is CASSLGAGQKAFF. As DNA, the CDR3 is TGTGCCAGCAGCTTAGGGGCAGGGCAGAAAGCTTTCTTT.